This T cell receptor (beta chain) was observed in a study of blood T cell repertoires in COVID-19. Study details: The origin of the acute and convalescent COVID-19 samples was the United States, Italy and Spain. Sources were T cells, B-cell-depleted T cells, or PBMCs; the material itself was cDNA or gDNA.

Some clones are missing from TCRdb's copy, which holds only in-frame ones; the method was immunoSEQ multiplex PCR. The data show under 300,000 clones, roughly 85% seen once. Participant age was about 18 to 89 years, and participants resided in about two dozen US areas. Participant-given clinical history determined each cohort assignment. Germline lookup yields CDR1 SGHDN and CDR2 FVKESK. Trimming took off 0 bases at V and 4 bases at J, with 6 bases between the two ends. This CDR3 has 13 residues. The sample taken for sequencing was PBMCs or T cells enriched from blood (not recorded which). The sequence derives from a woman aged 45-59 years who had recovered from COVID-19. This rearrangement joins TRBV14 to TRBJ2-5; D may be TRBD1 (5 bases). The CDR3 sequence: CASSQDRGETQYF. In DNA, the CDR3 is TGTGCCAGCAGCCAAGATAGGGGAGAGACCCAGTACTTC.